The clone carrying this T cell receptor (beta chain) has only one observation. This record comes from a study of Ad26.COV2.S vaccination and SARS-CoV-2 variants. Per the germline V gene, CDR1 is LNHDA and CDR2 is SQIVND (reference sequence). The CDR3 is 15 residues long. V lost 3 bases, J lost 0 bases, and 9 bases lay in between. The treatment is: some 20 received Ad26.COV2.S at low or high dose, single or two shots; roughly five received placebo; per-sample allocation not given. Repertoires come from day 63 after the first vaccine or placebo injection. The assay was immunoSEQ multiplex PCR, and TCRdb's table has in-frame clones only and misses some. The table records 350,000 to 500,000 clones, about 90% of them present only once.

The sequencing here drew on peripheral blood, taken in a trial of Ad26.COV2.S vaccine versus placebo. The receptor comes from a person aged 18 to 65 who received the Ad26.COV2.S COVID-19 vaccine or a placebo. The chain combines TRBV19 with TRBJ1-5, with D maybe TRBD1 (6 bases). CDR3: CASSMSDSSNQPQHF. CDR3 DNA: TGTGCCAGTAGTATGTCGGACAGTAGCAATCAGCCCCAGCATTTT.